This T cell receptor beta chain was captured by sequencing in a study of identical twins. This clonotype appeared a few times. With V trimmed by 4 bases and J by 4 bases, 6 bases remained unmatched. There are 14 residues in the CDR3. CDR1 SQVTM and CDR2 ANQGSEA come from the germline V gene. TCRdb reanalysed the 5' RACE reads using MiXCR and keeps one entry per CDR3 protein. Here the sample spans more than 1.5 million distinct CDR3 sequences, 32% being singletons. V is TRBV29-1 and J is TRBJ1-4, with 7 bases matching TRBD1. Sequencing was performed on cord blood. The sequence derives from a newborn girl in good health. The CDR3 DNA follows: TGCAGCGTTGGGACAGGCGGACTTAATGAAAAACTGTTTTTT. Translation: CSVGTGGLNEKLFF.